These T cell receptor beta chains were read from a single sample in a study of blood T cell repertoires in COVID-19. The method was immunoSEQ multiplex PCR; TCRdb's version includes in-frame clones alone and lacks a portion of them. The top ten hold 43% of the sample, which has more than 60,000 clones, just over 85% seen once. Material: peripheral blood. These receptors were taken from a woman aged 60-70 years with COVID-19, enrolled during active disease. Each CDR3 is given with its conserved first and last residue. The D gene is left open where the match is weak. Clone size, where shown, is once, few, many, or a class for clones that have expanded.

j_call v_call clone_size d_call cdr3_nt cdr3_aa
TRBJ2-2 TRBV6-5 . . TGTGCCAGCAGTAAGACGACAGCGAACGCCGGGGAGCTGTTTTTT CASSKTTANAGELFF
TRBJ1-5 TRBV19 . TRBD1 TGTGCCAGTAGTATAGGGGTAGGACAGGGCAATCAGCCCCAGCATTTT CASSIGVGQGNQPQHF
TRBJ1-5 TRBV7-2 . TRBD1 TGTGCCAGCAGACGGACAGGGGTGGATCAGCCCCAGCATTTT CASRRTGVDQPQHF
TRBJ1-5 TRBV12-2 . . TGTGCAAGTCATATCTCACAGGGCAATCAGCCCCAGCATTTT CASHISQGNQPQHF
TRBJ2-5 TRBV6-5 . TRBD1 TGTGCCAGCAGTCCGACAGGGCAAGAGACCCAGTACTTC CASSPTGQETQYF
TRBJ1-5 TRBV5-6 . . TGTGCCAGCAGCTTGGGGGGCAGTCTTAGCAATCAGCCCCAGCATTTT CASSLGGSLSNQPQHF
TRBJ2-1 TRBV9 . TRBD1 TGTGCCAGCAGCCCCAGGGGGCGAGACGCCCATGAGCAGTTCTTC CASSPRGRDAHEQFF
TRBJ1-2 TRBV5-6 . . TGTGCCAGCAGCCCTAGCGGAGGAGGCTACACCTTC CASSPSGGGYTF
TRBJ1-1 TRBV11-2 . TRBD1 TGTGCCAGCAGCCCGAGCGACAGGGGTATGACTGAAGCTTTCTTT CASSPSDRGMTEAFF
TRBJ2-2 TRBV7-2 once TRBD2 TGTGCCAGCAGCTTAGTTGGTAGCGGGATTACCGGGGAGCTGTTTTTT CASSLVGSGITGELFF
TRBJ2-2 TRBV19 . . TGTGCCAGTAGTATAGGATCGGCCGGGGAGCTGTTTTTT CASSIGSAGELFF
TRBJ2-2 TRBV4-3 . TRBD1 TGCGCCAGCAGCCCCAACAGGGGAACCGGGGAGCTGTTTTTT CASSPNRGTGELFF
TRBJ1-1 TRBV30 . . TGTGCCTGGAGTGTACCAGGCCGTAACACTGAAGCTTTCTTT CAWSVPGRNTEAFF
TRBJ1-1 TRBV3-1/TRBV3-2 . TRBD1 TGTGCCAGCAGCCGAGGGACAGGGAACACTGAAGCTTTCTTT CASSRGTGNTEAFF
TRBJ2-1 TRBV14 . . TGTGCCAGCAGCCCTCTCGGGACACCTATCAATGAGCAGTTCTTC CASSPLGTPINEQFF
TRBJ1-6 TRBV28 . TRBD1 TGTGCCAGCAGTTCCAACGGACAGGGGGCGAATTCACCCCTCCACTTT CASSSNGQGANSPLHF
TRBJ2-7 TRBV7-2 . . TGTGCCAGCAGCTTTCTCCAGGGAGGTTGGGAGCAGTACTTC CASSFLQGGWEQYF
TRBJ2-1 TRBV4-1 few TRBD1 TGCGCCAGCAGCCAATTGGGGACAGTTTACAATGAGCAGTTCTTC CASSQLGTVYNEQFF
TRBJ2-5 TRBV6-2/TRBV6-3 . TRBD2 TGTGCCAGCAGTTTCGAGCGGGGAGGGAAAGAGACCCAGTACTTC CASSFERGGKETQYF
TRBJ1-2 TRBV7-8 . . TGTGCCAGCAGCCCCACCAGGGCTCCCAACTATGGCTACACCTTC CASSPTRAPNYGYTF
TRBJ1-5 TRBV30 once TRBD1 TGTGCCTGGGCTGGACAGGGAGCGCCAAGCAATCAGCCCCAGCATTTT CAWAGQGAPSNQPQHF
TRBJ1-1 TRBV2 . . TGTGCCAGCAGTGAGCGGCGGAACACTGAAGCTTTCTTT CASSERRNTEAFF
TRBJ2-2 TRBV2 . TRBD2 TGTGCCAGCAAACTAGCGAGCCGTCCCGGGGAGCTGTTTTTT CASKLASRPGELFF
TRBJ2-7 TRBV9 . . TGTGCCAGCAGCCTTTCTTCAAACAATCCCCCGCTGTACTTC CASSLSSNNPPLYF
TRBJ1-2 TRBV12-5 . . TGTGCTAGTGGTCCCGGGGGGGTCAACTATGGCTACACCTTC CASGPGGVNYGYTF
TRBJ2-7 TRBV2 . . TGTGCCAGCAGTGATGTCAGGAACCCCTACGAGCAGTACTTC CASSDVRNPYEQYF
TRBJ2-7 TRBV30 . . TGTGCCTGGCCAGGGGATCCCTTGCAGTACTTC CAWPGDPLQYF
TRBJ1-6 TRBV10-3 once . TGTGCCATCAGTGAGTCGGGTGGGGCCGATAATTCACCCCTCCACTTT CAISESGGADNSPLHF
TRBJ1-6 TRBV19 . TRBD1 TGTGCCAGTAGTGGGACAGGGGGAAAATCACCCCTCCACTTT CASSGTGGKSPLHF
TRBJ2-5 TRBV7-2 . TRBD2 TGTGCCAGCAGCCCCCGAGCGGGGGGCCAAGAGACCCAGTACTTC CASSPRAGGQETQYF
TRBJ1-4 TRBV19 . TRBD1 TGTGCCAGTAGAACGACAGGGATAACCGCAACTAATGAAAAACTGTTTTTT CASRTTGITATNEKLFF
TRBJ2-7 TRBV4-1 . . TGCGCCAGCAGCCTCGAGGGACTGGACTCCTACGAGCAGTACTTC CASSLEGLDSYEQYF